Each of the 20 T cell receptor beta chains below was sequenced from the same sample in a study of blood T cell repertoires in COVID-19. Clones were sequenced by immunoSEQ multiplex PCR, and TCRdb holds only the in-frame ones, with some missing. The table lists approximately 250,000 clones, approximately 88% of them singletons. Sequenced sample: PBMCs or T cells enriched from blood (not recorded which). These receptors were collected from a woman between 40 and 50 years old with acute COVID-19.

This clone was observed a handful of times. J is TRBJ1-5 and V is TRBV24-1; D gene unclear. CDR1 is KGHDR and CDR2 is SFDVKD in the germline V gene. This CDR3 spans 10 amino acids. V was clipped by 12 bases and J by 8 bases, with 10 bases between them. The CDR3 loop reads CAPQVEPQHF. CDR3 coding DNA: TGTGCCCCCCAGGTTGAGCCCCAGCATTTT.

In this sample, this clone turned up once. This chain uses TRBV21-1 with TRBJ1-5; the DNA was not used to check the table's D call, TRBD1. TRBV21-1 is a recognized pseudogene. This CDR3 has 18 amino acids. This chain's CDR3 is CASSKEWTGDGSNQPQHF. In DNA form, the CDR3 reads TGTGCCAGCAGCAAAGAATGGACAGGGGATGGGAGCAATCAGCCCCAGCATTTT.

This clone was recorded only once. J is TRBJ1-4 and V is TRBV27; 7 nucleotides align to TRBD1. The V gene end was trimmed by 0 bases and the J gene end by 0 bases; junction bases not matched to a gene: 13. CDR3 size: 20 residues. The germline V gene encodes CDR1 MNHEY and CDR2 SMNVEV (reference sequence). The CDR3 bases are TGTGCCAGCAGTTTATCGGGGGGTTGGACAGGTCCAGCAACTAATGAAAAACTGTTTTTT. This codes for CASSLSGGWTGPATNEKLFF.

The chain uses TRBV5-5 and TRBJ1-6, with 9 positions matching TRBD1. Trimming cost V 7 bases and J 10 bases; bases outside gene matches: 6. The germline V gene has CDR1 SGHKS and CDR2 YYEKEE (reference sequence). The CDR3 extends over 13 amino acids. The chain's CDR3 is CASGRDRDSPLHF. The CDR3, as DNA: TGTGCCAGCGGCCGGGACAGGGACTCACCCCTCCACTTT.

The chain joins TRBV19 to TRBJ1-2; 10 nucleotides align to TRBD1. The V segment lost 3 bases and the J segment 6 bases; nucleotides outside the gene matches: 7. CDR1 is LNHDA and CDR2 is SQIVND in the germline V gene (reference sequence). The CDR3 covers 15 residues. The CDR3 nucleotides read TGTGCCAGTAGTATTTCGGGAGACAGGGGGCATGGCTACACCTTC. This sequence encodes CASSISGDRGHGYTF. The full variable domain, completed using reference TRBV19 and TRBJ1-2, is DGGITQSPKYLFRKEGQNVTLSCEQNLNHDAMYWYRQDPGQGLRLIYYSQIVNDFQKGDIAEGYSVSREKKESFPLTVTSAQKNPTAFYLCASSISGDRGHGYTFGSGTRLTVV.

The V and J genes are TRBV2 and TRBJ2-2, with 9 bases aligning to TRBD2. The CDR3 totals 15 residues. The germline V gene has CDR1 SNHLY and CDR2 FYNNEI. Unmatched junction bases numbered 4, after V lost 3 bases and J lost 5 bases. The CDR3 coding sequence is TGTGCCAGCAGTGACAGCGGGAGGCGGACCGGGGAGCTGTTTTTT. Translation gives CASSDSGRRTGELFF.

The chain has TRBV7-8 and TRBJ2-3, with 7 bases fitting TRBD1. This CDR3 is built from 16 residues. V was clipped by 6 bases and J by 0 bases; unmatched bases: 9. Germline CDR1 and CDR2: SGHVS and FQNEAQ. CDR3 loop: CASRAGTASSTDTQYF. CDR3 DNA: TGTGCCAGCAGGGCCGGGACAGCGAGTAGCACAGATACGCAGTATTTT.

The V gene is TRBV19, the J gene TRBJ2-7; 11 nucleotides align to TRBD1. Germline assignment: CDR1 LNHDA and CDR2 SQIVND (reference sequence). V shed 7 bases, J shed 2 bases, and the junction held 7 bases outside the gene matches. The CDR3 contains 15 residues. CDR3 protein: CASTFRTGGTYEQYF. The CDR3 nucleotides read TGTGCCAGTACATTTCGGACAGGGGGCACCTACGAGCAGTACTTC.

The DNA for the CDR3 is TGTGCCAGCAGTTACCAGTACGACACTGAAGCTTTCTTT. Translated, it gives CASSYQYDTEAFF. The chain couples TRBV6-5 to TRBJ1-1; D is unresolved. Looked up from germline, CDR1 is MNHEY and CDR2 is SVGAGI. V was cut by 2 bases and J by 3 bases, with 7 bases left in between. There are 13 residues in the CDR3.

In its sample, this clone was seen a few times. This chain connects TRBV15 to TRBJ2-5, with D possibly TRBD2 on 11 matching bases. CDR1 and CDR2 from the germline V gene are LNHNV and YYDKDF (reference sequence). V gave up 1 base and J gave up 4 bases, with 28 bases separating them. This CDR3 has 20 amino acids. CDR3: CATSRVDRGLAGGRGETQYF. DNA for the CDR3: TGTGCCACCAGCAGAGTAGACAGGGGGCTAGCGGGAGGCCGGGGAGAGACCCAGTACTTC.

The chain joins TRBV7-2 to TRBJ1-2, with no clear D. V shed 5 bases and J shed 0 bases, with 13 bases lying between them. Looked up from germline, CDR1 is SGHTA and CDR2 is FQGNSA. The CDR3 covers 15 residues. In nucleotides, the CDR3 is TGTGCCAGCAGCCCAAGCGCGGCTTCTAACTATGGCTACACCTTC. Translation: CASSPSAASNYGYTF.

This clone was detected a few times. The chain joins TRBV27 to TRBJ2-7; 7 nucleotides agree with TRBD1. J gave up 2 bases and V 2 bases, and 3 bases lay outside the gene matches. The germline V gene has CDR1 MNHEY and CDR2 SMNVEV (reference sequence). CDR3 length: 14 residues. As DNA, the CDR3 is TGTGCCAGCAGTTTAAGACAGGGCACCTACGAGCAGTACTTC. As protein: CASSLRQGTYEQYF.

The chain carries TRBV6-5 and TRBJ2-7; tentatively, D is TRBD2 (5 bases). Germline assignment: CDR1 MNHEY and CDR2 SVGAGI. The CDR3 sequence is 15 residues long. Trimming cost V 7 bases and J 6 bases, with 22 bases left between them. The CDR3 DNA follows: TGTGCCAGCACCCCGCTCGGGCGGAGGCCTCGCGAGCAGTACTTC. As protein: CASTPLGRRPREQYF.

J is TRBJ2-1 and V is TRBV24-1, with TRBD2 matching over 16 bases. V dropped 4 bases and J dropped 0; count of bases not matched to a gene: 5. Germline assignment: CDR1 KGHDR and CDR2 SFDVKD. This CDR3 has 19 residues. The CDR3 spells CATSDPGTSGRASYNEQFF. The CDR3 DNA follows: TGTGCCACCAGTGACCCTGGGACTAGCGGGAGGGCCTCCTACAATGAGCAGTTCTTC.

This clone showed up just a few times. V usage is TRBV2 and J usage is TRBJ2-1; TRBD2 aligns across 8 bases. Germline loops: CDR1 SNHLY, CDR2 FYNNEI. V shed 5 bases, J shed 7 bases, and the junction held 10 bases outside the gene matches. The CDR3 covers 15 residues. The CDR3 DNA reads TGTGCCAGCAGTCCTATCGGGACTAGAGGTAATGAGCAGTTCTTC. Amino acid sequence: CASSPIGTRGNEQFF.

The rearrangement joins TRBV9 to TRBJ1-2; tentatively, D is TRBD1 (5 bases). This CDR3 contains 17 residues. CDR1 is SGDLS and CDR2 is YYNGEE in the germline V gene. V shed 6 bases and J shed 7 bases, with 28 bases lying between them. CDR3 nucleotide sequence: TGTGCCAGCACCCCTGGGTTTGGAGGGGCGGTCTCGCCTGGCTACACCTTC. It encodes CASTPGFGGAVSPGYTF.

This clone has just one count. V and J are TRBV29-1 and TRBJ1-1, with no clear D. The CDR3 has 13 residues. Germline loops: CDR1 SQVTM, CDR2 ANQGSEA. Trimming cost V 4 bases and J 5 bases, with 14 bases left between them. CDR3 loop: CSVVEEGGTEAFF. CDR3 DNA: TGCAGCGTTGTTGAAGAGGGTGGGACTGAAGCTTTCTTT.

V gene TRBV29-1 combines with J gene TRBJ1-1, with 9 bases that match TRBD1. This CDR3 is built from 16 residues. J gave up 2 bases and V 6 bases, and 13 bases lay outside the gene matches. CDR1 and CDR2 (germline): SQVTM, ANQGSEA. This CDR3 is CSVRATGGRVNTEAFF. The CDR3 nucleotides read TGCAGCGTCCGCGCTACAGGGGGCCGGGTAAACACTGAAGCTTTCTTT.

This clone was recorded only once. The CDR3 nucleotides read TGTGCCAGCAGCGTTGGGTCGGGTGAGCAGTACGTC. Translating gives CASSVGSGEQYV. The chain carries TRBV14 and TRBJ2-7; D is uncertain. The V gene lost 5 bases and the J gene lost 7 bases, with 12 bases spanning the gap. The CDR3 extends over 12 amino acids. Germline V gene data show CDR1 as SGHDN and CDR2 as FVKESK.

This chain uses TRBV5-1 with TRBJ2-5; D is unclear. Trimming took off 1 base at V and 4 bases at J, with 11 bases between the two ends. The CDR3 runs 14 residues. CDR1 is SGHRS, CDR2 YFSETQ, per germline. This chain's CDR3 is CASSLLGFGETQYF. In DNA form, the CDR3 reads TGCGCCAGCAGCTTGCTCGGGTTTGGAGAGACCCAGTACTTC.